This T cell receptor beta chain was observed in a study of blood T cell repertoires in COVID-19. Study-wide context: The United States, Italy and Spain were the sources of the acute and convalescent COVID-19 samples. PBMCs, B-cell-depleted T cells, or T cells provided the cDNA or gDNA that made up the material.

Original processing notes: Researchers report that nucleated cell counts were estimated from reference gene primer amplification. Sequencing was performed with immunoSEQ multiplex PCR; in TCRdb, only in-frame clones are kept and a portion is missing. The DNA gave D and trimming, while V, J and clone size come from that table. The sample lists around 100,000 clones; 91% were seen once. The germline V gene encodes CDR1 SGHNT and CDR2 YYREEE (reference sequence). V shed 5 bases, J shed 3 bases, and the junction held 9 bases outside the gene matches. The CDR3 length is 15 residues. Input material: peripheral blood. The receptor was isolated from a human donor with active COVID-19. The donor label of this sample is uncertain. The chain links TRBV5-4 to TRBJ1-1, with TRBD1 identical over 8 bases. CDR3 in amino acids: CASRPDRGGYTEAFF. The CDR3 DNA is TGTGCCAGCAGACCCGACAGGGGCGGGTACACTGAAGCTTTCTTT.